The 22 T cell receptor beta chains in this list originate from one sample, sequenced in a study of post-analysis software for immune sequencing data. Study results and caveats: Included in a set of several TRBV segments more frequent in patients than controls were TRBV5-6, TRBV5-1 and TRBV20-1.

The antigens of these receptors remain unknown. Unique molecular identifiers tagged the TCR beta cDNA libraries. In TCRdb, the PCR reads were re-called with MiXCR into one record per CDR3 protein. Here the sample spans 750,000 to 950,000 distinct CDR3 sequences, roughly 50% being singletons. Sample: blood. These receptors all stem from a girl aged 5 to 17 with multiple sclerosis.

This clonotype was found once. This sequence joins TRBV29-1 and TRBJ1-1; TRBD1 matches at 9 bases. J was trimmed by 0 bases and V by 4 bases; bases with no gene match: 3. The CDR3 contains 14 residues. The germline CDR1 and CDR2 sequences are SQVTM and ANQGSEA. Here the CDR3 DNA reads TGCAGCGTTGGGGGACAGGGTTTGAACACTGAAGCTTTCTTT. This codes for CSVGGQGLNTEAFF.

This chain links TRBV12-3 or TRBV12-4 with TRBJ1-2; possibly TRBD1 for D (6 bases). V was trimmed by 6 bases and J by 4 bases, leaving 21 bases between them. CDR3 length equals 16 residues. CDR3 coding DNA: TGTGCCAGCAGCGCCCCAACCAGGGGAGTCGGCTATGGCTACACCTTC. Its protein product is CASSAPTRGVGYGYTF.

The chain is built from TRBV12-3 or TRBV12-4 and TRBJ2-5, with TRBD2 matching over 10 bases. This CDR3 contains 18 residues. V lost 5 bases, J lost 1 base, and 13 bases stayed unmatched. This CDR3 reads CASSRRGGASGSQETQYF. As DNA, the CDR3 is TGTGCCAGCAGTCGCCGGGGAGGTGCTAGCGGGAGCCAAGAGACCCAGTACTTC.

J is TRBJ2-5 and V is TRBV7-2, with 8 bases aligning to TRBD1. After removal of 3 bases from V and 2 bases from J, the junction contained 5 bases not matched to a gene. Germline CDR1 SGHTA, CDR2 FQGNSA. The CDR3 is made up of 15 amino acids. DNA for the CDR3: TGTGCCAGCAGCTTTCGGACAGGGAAACAAGAGACCCAGTACTTC. This gives the protein CASSFRTGKQETQYF.

V and J are TRBV29-1 and TRBJ2-7, with 10 bases matching TRBD2. In germline, CDR1 is SQVTM, CDR2 ANQGSEA. The CDR3 length is 14 residues. Trimming cost V 2 bases and J 5 bases; bases outside gene matches: 6. The CDR3, as DNA: TGCAGCGTTGAATTGCCTAGCGGGAGCCACGAGCAGTACTTC. Translated: CSVELPSGSHEQYF.

This clonotype turned up a few times. The chain couples TRBV10-3 to TRBJ1-1; possible D gene TRBD1, 5 bases. Per germline, CDR1 ENHRY and CDR2 SYGVKD. V dropped 1 base and J dropped 1 base, with 10 bases sitting between them. The CDR3 is made up of 15 amino acids. In nucleotides, the CDR3 is TGTGCCATCAGTGAGTGGGAGACAGAGAACACTGAAGCTTTCTTT. Protein product: CAISEWETENTEAFF.

This clonotype was observed a few times. The CDR3 sequence is CATSKEGVNQPQHF. The CDR3 nucleotides are TGTGCCACCAGCAAAGAGGGAGTTAATCAGCCCCAGCATTTT. J is TRBJ1-5 and V is TRBV15; D remains unclear. Trimming shortened V by 4 bases and J by 4 bases, and 11 bases separated the two germline ends. The CDR3 has 14 residues. CDR1 and CDR2 (germline): LNHNV, YYDKDF (reference sequence).

The chain uses TRBV11-2 and TRBJ2-2, with 10 bases matching TRBD2. V gave up 0 bases and J gave up 8 bases; unmatched junction bases: 9. This CDR3 comprises 17 residues. CDR1 SGHAT and CDR2 FQNNGV come from the germline V gene. The CDR3 DNA sequence: TGTGCCAGCAGCTTAGATCCGACTAGCGGGTCCTGGGGGGAGCTGTTTTTT. It yields the protein CASSLDPTSGSWGELFF. The full variable domain, in which reference TRBV11-2 and TRBJ2-2 provide the parts outside the CDR3, is EAGVAQSPRYKIIEKRQSVAFWCNPISGHATLYWYQQILGQGPKLLIQFQNNGVVDDSQLPKDRFSAERLKGVDSTLKIQPAKLEDSAVYLCASSLDPTSGSWGELFFGEGSRLTVL.

There are a few counts of this clonotype. The CDR3 region is CSVEGIRGYTF. In nucleotides, the CDR3 is TGCAGCGTTGAAGGGATCCGTGGCTACACCTTC. The chain carries TRBV29-1 and TRBJ1-2; D is undetermined. The CDR3 is made up of 11 amino acids. The V end was cut by 1 base, the J end by 7 bases, with 7 bases between. CDR1 is SQVTM, CDR2 ANQGSEA, per germline.

The rearrangement uses TRBV18 and TRBJ2-1; 10 nucleotides agree with TRBD2. Germline V gene data show CDR1 as KGHSH and CDR2 as LQKENI. This CDR3 has 15 residues. The V segment lost 2 bases and the J segment 8 bases; nucleotides outside the gene matches: 6. Here the CDR3 DNA reads TGTGCCAGCTCACCATATCGGCTAGCGGGAGATGAGCAGTTCTTC. Its protein is CASSPYRLAGDEQFF.

In this sample, this clonotype turned up a few times. This chain connects TRBV20-1 to TRBJ2-2, with 9 bases identical to TRBD1. There are 14 residues in the CDR3. The V segment lost 5 bases and the J segment 4 bases; nucleotides outside the gene matches: 5. Germline CDR1 is DFQATT and CDR2 is SNEGSKA (reference sequence). DNA for the CDR3: TGCAGTGCTGGGGGACAGGGAGGCACCGGGGAGCTGTTTTTT. Amino acids: CSAGGQGGTGELFF.

The chain is built from TRBV12-3 or TRBV12-4 and TRBJ1-2; no firm D call. The V gene lost 6 bases and the J gene lost 7 bases, with 18 bases spanning the gap. The CDR3 consists of 14 residues. The CDR3 loop reads CASSLGGLPPGYTF. The CDR3 DNA sequence: TGTGCCAGCAGCCTCGGCGGGCTCCCACCTGGCTACACCTTC.

This clonotype was observed a handful of times. This sequence joins TRBV6-1 and TRBJ2-7; D is unclear. CDR3 length: 12 residues. The germline CDR1 and CDR2 sequences are MNHNS and SASEGT. V lost 3 bases and J 4 bases, leaving 7 bases between the germline ends. This chain's CDR3 is CASSEAQYEQYF. Here the CDR3 DNA reads TGTGCCAGCAGTGAGGCACAGTACGAGCAGTACTTC.

V usage is TRBV5-1 and J usage is TRBJ2-5; TRBD2 agrees at 10 bases. CDR1 is SGHRS and CDR2 is YFSETQ in the germline V gene. Trimming at V came to 4 bases and at J to 5 bases, leaving 11 bases not matched to a gene. The CDR3 has 16 residues. CDR3 bases: TGCGCCAGCAGCCCTGGGACTAGCGCCCTTCTTGAGACCCAGTACTTC. It translates to CASSPGTSALLETQYF.

This rearrangement joins TRBV29-1 to TRBJ1-2; no firm D call. V gave up 0 bases and J gave up 6 bases, with 14 bases separating them. Germline assignment: CDR1 SQVTM and CDR2 ANQGSEA. The CDR3 has 14 residues. The CDR3 region is CSVEEGNGSDGYTF. The CDR3 DNA is TGCAGCGTTGAAGAAGGAAACGGGTCCGATGGCTACACCTTC.

The chain has TRBV2 and TRBJ1-1, with 8 bases that match TRBD1. The CDR3 spans 15 residues. Germline CDR1 reads SNHLY; CDR2 reads FYNNEI. V gave up 4 bases and J gave up 6 bases; unmatched junction bases: 10. This chain's CDR3 is CASSGGQVGYAEAFF. DNA of the CDR3: TGTGCCAGCAGTGGGGGACAGGTTGGGTACGCTGAAGCTTTCTTT. The full variable domain, its missing parts supplied by reference TRBV2 and TRBJ1-1, is EPEVTQTPSHQVTQMGQEVILRCVPISNHLYFYWYRQILGQKVEFLVSFYNNEISEKSEIFDDQFSVERPDGSNFTLKIRSTKLEDSAMYFCASSGGQVGYAEAFFGQGTRLTVV.

V gene TRBV20-1 combines with J gene TRBJ2-1; D gene ambiguous. This CDR3 contains 14 residues. Germline V gene sequence: CDR1 DFQATT, CDR2 SNEGSKA (reference sequence). V lost 1 base to trimming and J lost 0 bases, with 7 bases between them. This CDR3 is CSARGRGSYNEQFF. CDR3 bases: TGCAGTGCTAGAGGTCGAGGCTCCTACAATGAGCAGTTCTTC.

This sequence joins TRBV20-1 and TRBJ2-7, with D possibly matching TRBD2 (5 bases). The CDR3 has 14 residues. Germline V gene data show CDR1 as DFQATT and CDR2 as SNEGSKA (reference sequence). Trimming left V 3 bases short and J 2 bases short, with 14 bases between. The CDR3 nucleotides read TGCAGTGCTAGTAAGGAGGACTCAGCCTACGAGCAGTACTTC. Amino acids: CSASKEDSAYEQYF.

The chain carries TRBV10-3 and TRBJ2-7; weak D call: TRBD1 (6 bases). CDR3 length equals 11 residues. CDR1 is ENHRY, CDR2 SYGVKD, per germline. V lost 11 bases, J lost 2 bases, and 10 bases lay in between. CDR3 region: CAGGTTYEQYF. The CDR3, as DNA: TGTGCCGGTGGGACAACCTACGAGCAGTACTTC.

In DNA, the CDR3 is TGTGCCAGCAGCAATAACGGGGGGTTCGAAGCTTTCTTT. It codes for CASSNNGGFEAFF. This sequence joins TRBV27 and TRBJ1-1, with D possibly TRBD1 on 5 matching bases. The V end lost 6 bases, the J end lost 8 bases, and 16 bases lay between the germline ends. This CDR3 region has 13 residues. Germline V CDR1 and CDR2: MNHEY, SMNVEV (reference sequence).

The chain combines TRBV29-1 with TRBJ2-1; D tentatively fits TRBD1 or TRBD2 (5 bases each). From germline, CDR1 is SQVTM and CDR2 ANQGSEA. The ends were cut back, 7 bases at V and 5 bases at J, with 12 bases in the middle. The CDR3 is 12 amino acids. CDR3 sequence (DNA): TGCAGCGCCGGGACCCAAAACAATGAGCAGTTCTTC. Translated, it gives CSAGTQNNEQFF.

The chain links TRBV2 to TRBJ1-2; D is unresolved. V shed 2 bases and J shed 4 bases, with 5 bases lying between them. CDR1 and CDR2 from the germline V gene are SNHLY and FYNNEI. This CDR3 contains 12 residues. The CDR3 bases are TGTGCCAGCAGTGAATGGCGCTATGGCTACACCTTC. Protein: CASSEWRYGYTF.